These 29 T cell receptor beta chains originate from one sample sequenced in a study of immune evolution from preneoplasia to lung adenocarcinoma. TCRdb keeps only in-frame clones here, not all; method: immunoSEQ multiplex PCR. Altogether a few thousand clones are present, more than 70% being singletons, with the ten largest covering around a tenth. Sequencing was performed on FFPE minimally invasive lung adenocarcinoma tissue. Every receptor here comes from a person aged 55-85 years with lung adenocarcinoma.

This clone was found a few times. CDR3 nucleotide sequence: TGCGCCAGCAGCTCAATGACAGGATCCTACAATGAGCAGTTCTTC. Its translation is CASSSMTGSYNEQFF. V is TRBV5-1 and J is TRBJ2-1, with D possibly matching TRBD1 (6 bases). Trimming shortened V by 3 bases and J by 1 base, and 11 bases separated the two germline ends. This CDR3 comprises 15 residues. Looked up from germline, CDR1 is SGHRS and CDR2 is YFSETQ.

V is TRBV11-2 and J is TRBJ1-2, with D unclear. The ends were cut back, 3 bases at V and 7 bases at J, with 18 bases in the middle. Germline values: CDR1 SGHAT, CDR2 FQNNGV. The CDR3 covers 15 residues. The CDR3: CASSFGYSERPGYTF. CDR3 coding DNA: TGTGCCAGCAGCTTTGGTTACAGTGAGAGGCCTGGCTACACCTTC.

The chain joins TRBV29-1 to TRBJ1-2; D gene ambiguous. The CDR3 totals 12 residues. V was clipped by 4 bases and J by 9 bases, with 15 bases between them. Germline CDR1 reads SQVTM; CDR2 reads ANQGSEA. CDR3 in amino acids: CSVGAWELSYTF. The DNA of the CDR3 is TGCAGCGTTGGTGCGTGGGAATTGAGCTACACCTTC.

The chain employs TRBV18 and TRBJ2-4, with TRBD2 as a possible D gene (6 bases). Germline CDR1 is KGHSH and CDR2 is LQKENI. The CDR3 totals 17 residues. The V end was cut by 3 bases, the J end by 6 bases, with 21 bases between. DNA for the CDR3: TGTGCCAGCTCACCCCCCGGTGGAGGGACCTGGGGAAACATTCAGTACTTC. As protein: CASSPPGGGTWGNIQYF.

The genes are TRBV28 and TRBJ1-4, with D possibly TRBD1 on 6 matching bases. Trimming took 3 bases from V and 8 from J, leaving 7 bases between them. This CDR3 is 12 amino acids long. The germline CDR1 and CDR2 sequences are MDHEN and SYDVKM. CDR3 sequence reads: CASSLDREKLFF. CDR3 DNA: TGTGCCAGCAGTTTGGACAGAGAAAAACTGTTTTTT.

This clone was seen just once. The chain uses TRBV7-6 and TRBJ2-7; D is unresolved. Germline V CDR1 and CDR2: SGHVS, FNYEAQ. V dropped 0 bases and J dropped 2 bases, with 11 bases sitting between them. CDR3 length: 15 residues. The CDR3 DNA is TGTGCCAGCAGCTTAGCGCTAGAACCTGCCTACGAGCAGTACTTC. Translated, it gives CASSLALEPAYEQYF.

On this clone itself: Other nucleotide sequences from this sample produce the same CDR3. The chain employs TRBV5-6 and TRBJ2-1; D is perhaps TRBD2 (6 bases). The CDR3 has 16 amino acids. Germline CDR1 reads SGHDT; CDR2 reads YYEEEE. Deletions cut 5 bases from V and 1 base from J, with 16 bases between. This CDR3 is CASSFGTPSSYNEQFF. The CDR3 nucleotides read TGTGCCAGCAGTTTCGGGACTCCTAGTTCCTACAATGAGCAGTTCTTC.

V usage is TRBV11-2 and J usage is TRBJ2-7, with D possibly matching TRBD1 (6 bases). The CDR3 length is 14 residues. V was pared by 2 bases and J by 7 bases, with 15 bases between. The germline CDR1 and CDR2 sequences are SGHAT and FQNNGV. The CDR3 is CASSLIQGSGEQYF. In DNA, the CDR3 is TGTGCCAGCAGCTTAATACAGGGCTCGGGAGAGCAGTACTTC.

This sequence joins TRBV6-5 and TRBJ2-2; the D gene is possibly TRBD2 (5 bases). V was cut by 11 bases and J by 0 bases, with 7 bases left in between. Germline lookup yields CDR1 MNHEY and CDR2 SVGAGI. The CDR3 has 12 amino acids. The CDR3 sequence is CAGRANTGELFF. The CDR3 region has the DNA TGTGCCGGGCGGGCGAACACCGGGGAGCTGTTTTTT.

The V call is TRBV27, the J call TRBJ1-2, with no clear D. The CDR3 runs 13 residues. CDR1 and CDR2 from the germline V gene are MNHEY and SMNVEV (reference sequence). The germline V and J ends were trimmed by 2 bases and 7 bases, with 11 bases remaining between them. The CDR3 bases are TGTGCCAGCAGTTTAGGAGGGCTCAGTGGCTACACCTTC. Amino acids: CASSLGGLSGYTF.

CDR3 amino acids: CAWSGQGNFNYGYTF. The CDR3, as DNA: TGTGCCTGGAGCGGACAGGGGAATTTTAACTATGGCTACACCTTC. This chain connects TRBV30 to TRBJ1-2, with 9 bases matching TRBD1. Per the germline V gene, CDR1 is GTSNPN and CDR2 is SVGIG (reference sequence). J lost 1 base, V lost 3 bases, and 6 bases had no gene match. CDR3 length: 15 amino acids.

This clone was seen more than once but under ten times. The chain couples TRBV6-5 to TRBJ1-2; TRBD1 matches 7 bases. Germline loops: CDR1 MNHEY, CDR2 SVGAGI. V gave up 2 bases and J gave up 7 bases; unmatched junction bases: 10. This CDR3 has 15 residues. CDR3 region: CASSYHRDSMLGYTF. The CDR3 DNA follows: TGTGCCAGCAGTTACCACAGGGACAGTATGCTTGGCTACACCTTC.

J is TRBJ2-1 and V is TRBV7-2, with a possible D match to TRBD2 (6 bases). This CDR3 region has 12 residues. The V gene lost 3 bases and the J gene lost 9 bases, with 9 bases spanning the gap. Germline V gives CDR1 SGHTA, CDR2 FQGNSA. CDR3 amino acids: CASSFGGPEQFF. In nucleotides, the CDR3 is TGTGCCAGCAGCTTTGGAGGGCCTGAGCAGTTCTTC.

This sequence joins TRBV5-4 and TRBJ2-3, with TRBD2 identical over 10 bases. Per the germline V gene, CDR1 is SGHNT and CDR2 is YYREEE (reference sequence). This CDR3 is built from 15 residues. The junction had 3 bases not matched to a gene; V was cut back by 1 base and J by 4 bases. The CDR3 DNA is TGTGCCAGCAGCTTGTTAGCGGGGGGCGCAGATACGCAGTATTTT. It specifies CASSLLAGGADTQYF.

The genes are TRBV5-4 and TRBJ2-5; D unclear. The germline V and J ends were trimmed by 2 bases and 1 base, with 12 bases remaining between them. Looked up from germline, CDR1 is SGHNT and CDR2 is YYREEE (reference sequence). CDR3 length equals 15 residues. DNA for the CDR3: TGTGCCAGCAGCTTAGGCGGAAAGAGCCAAGAGACCCAGTACTTC. It specifies CASSLGGKSQETQYF.

The V call is TRBV7-8, the J call TRBJ2-5, with 11 positions matching TRBD1. In germline, CDR1 is SGHVS, CDR2 FQNEAQ. V trimming: 4 bases; J trimming: 13 bases; junction bases outside the gene matches: 14. The CDR3 extends over 15 amino acids. The DNA for the CDR3 is TGTGCCAGCAGCTCTAAGCCGGGACAGGGGGGACCCACGTACTTC. It encodes CASSSKPGQGGPTYF.

This rearrangement joins TRBV5-6 to TRBJ2-2; D not certain. The CDR3 covers 16 residues. The V gene's germline CDR1 is SGHDT and CDR2 YYEEEE. Trimming cost V 2 bases and J 3 bases, with 14 bases left between them. CDR3 in DNA: TGTGCCAGCAGCTTTCGGCCCCTCCAAGACACCGGGGAGCTGTTTTTT. Amino acids: CASSFRPLQDTGELFF.

The CDR3: CASSEEAGGTDTQYF. The CDR3 DNA follows: TGTGCCAGCAGTGAAGAGGCGGGGGGCACAGATACGCAGTATTTT. The chain links TRBV6-1 to TRBJ2-3; TRBD2 agrees at 7 bases. The CDR3 sequence is 15 residues long. Germline V CDR1 and CDR2: MNHNS, SASEGT. V gave up 1 base and J gave up 1 base; unmatched junction bases: 2.

The chain joins TRBV4-2 to TRBJ2-3; 8 bases match TRBD2. The CDR3 consists of 16 residues. Germline values: CDR1 LGHNA, CDR2 YNFKEQ. The J segment lost 2 bases and the V segment lost 0 bases, leaving 4 bases of the junction unmatched. CDR3 region: CASSQEWRGDTDTQYF. The CDR3 nucleotides read TGTGCCAGCAGCCAAGAATGGCGGGGGGACACAGATACGCAGTATTTT.

Written as DNA, the CDR3 is TGTGCCAGTACGCATAGCGGGGGGGCCAGGGAGACCCAGTACTTC. It codes for CASTHSGGARETQYF. This sequence joins TRBV2 and TRBJ2-5, with TRBD2 matching 11 bases. This CDR3 comprises 15 residues. Germline V gives CDR1 SNHLY, CDR2 FYNNEI. V dropped 9 bases and J dropped 5; count of bases not matched to a gene: 11.

The chain has TRBV5-8 and TRBJ2-2, with 12 bases fitting TRBD1. CDR1 is SGHTS, CDR2 YDEGEE, per germline. Trimming cost V 5 bases and J 4 bases; bases outside gene matches: 6. CDR3 length: 16 residues. CDR3 coding DNA: TGTGCCAGCAGTTCAGGGGACAGGGGGCTCACCGGGGAGCTGTTTTTT. This sequence encodes CASSSGDRGLTGELFF.

The rearrangement links TRBV9 to TRBJ2-2; 8 nucleotides align to TRBD1. CDR1 is SGDLS and CDR2 is YYNGEE in the germline V gene. After removal of 3 bases from V and 5 bases from J, the junction contained 3 bases not matched to a gene. This CDR3 is built from 14 residues. CDR3 region: CASSARTGTGELFF. The CDR3 bases are TGTGCCAGCAGCGCCCGGACAGGGACCGGGGAGCTGTTTTTT.

The chain recombines TRBV29-1 with TRBJ2-5, with TRBD2 matching 7 bases. The CDR3 extends over 19 amino acids. CDR1 is SQVTM and CDR2 is ANQGSEA in the germline V gene. The V gene end was trimmed by 5 bases and the J gene end by 5 bases; junction bases not matched to a gene: 26. The CDR3 loop is CSVLPYITTRGGADETQYF. As DNA, the CDR3 is TGCAGCGTTTTGCCTTATATTACGACAAGGGGAGGGGCTGACGAGACCCAGTACTTC.

This clone occurred a few times. This chain joins TRBV28 and TRBJ1-2; tentative D call: TRBD1 (6 bases). The germline V gene encodes CDR1 MDHEN and CDR2 SYDVKM. With 2 bases removed from V and 3 bases from J, the gap between germline ends came to 22 bases. The CDR3 covers 18 residues. CDR3 DNA sequence: TGTGCCAGCAGTTTAGTAATGGGACAAGCGAAGGAGGACTATGGCTACACCTTC. As protein: CASSLVMGQAKEDYGYTF.

V is TRBV2 and J is TRBJ1-3; D not resolved. CDR1 SNHLY and CDR2 FYNNEI come from the germline V gene. The CDR3 has 15 amino acids. V lost 6 bases and J lost 0, with 12 bases in between. CDR3 coding DNA: TGTGCCAGCAGCGGCGATACCTACTCTGGAAACACCATATATTTT. Amino acids: CASSGDTYSGNTIYF.

This CDR3 reads CASRPGGDSSYEQYF. The DNA for the CDR3 is TGTGCCAGCAGGCCAGGAGGGGATAGCTCCTACGAGCAGTACTTC. The rearrangement joins TRBV28 to TRBJ2-7; D is possibly TRBD2 (6 bases). Germline assignment: CDR1 MDHEN and CDR2 SYDVKM. This CDR3 comprises 15 residues. Trimming removed 6 bases from V and 0 bases from J, with 15 bases in between.

The chain links TRBV7-8 to TRBJ2-5; D is possibly TRBD2 (6 bases). The CDR3 contains 13 residues. V was shortened by 5 bases and J by 5 bases, with 12 bases between the two germline ends. The germline CDR1 and CDR2 sequences are SGHVS and FQNEAQ. The CDR3 DNA reads as TGTGCCAGCAGCGGGGGGACTGGGGAGACCCAGTACTTC. Translation: CASSGGTGETQYF.

The chain couples TRBV12-5 to TRBJ1-2; possible D gene TRBD1, 6 bases. Germline-derived CDR1 and CDR2 are LGHNT and FRNRAP. The CDR3 is 13 amino acids. V was cut by 7 bases and J by 3 bases, with 12 bases left in between. CDR3 loop: CASAGQTDYGYTF. In nucleotides, the CDR3 is TGTGCTAGTGCCGGACAGACAGACTATGGCTACACCTTC.

The chain has TRBV18 and TRBJ1-1; the D gene is possibly TRBD1 (5 bases). From germline, CDR1 is KGHSH and CDR2 LQKENI. This CDR3 has 12 amino acids. Trimming took off 1 base at V and 7 bases at J, with 7 bases between the two ends. The CDR3 DNA follows: TGTGCCAGCTCACCACGGGGGGGTGAAGCTTTCTTT. It encodes CASSPRGGEAFF.